This T cell receptor beta chain emerged from a study of tumor-infiltrating lymphocytes in localized non-small cell lung cancer. Notes on the study in general: Tumor T-cell fraction was not associated with recurrence-free survival. Technical variation could not be separated from intratumor heterogeneity here. No T-cell fraction difference was seen between IM1 and IM2 tumors.

The method was immunoSEQ multiplex PCR; TCRdb's version includes in-frame clones alone and lacks a portion of them. The table includes fewer than 20,000 clones, about 65% detected once. Comments on this clone: Antigen specificity is unknown.

Germline V CDR1 and CDR2: SGHNT, YYREEE (reference sequence). Losses at the gene ends were 7 bases for V and 7 bases for J; bases not matched to a gene: 7. There are 13 residues in the CDR3. This rearrangement joins TRBV5-4 to TRBJ1-1; 10 bases fit TRBD1. This clonotype originated in a human donor with non-small cell lung cancer. Sequenced: lung tumor tissue. The CDR3 reads CASRDRGRIEAFF. The CDR3 nucleotides read TGTGCCAGCCGAGACAGGGGGCGGATTGAAGCTTTCTTT.